This TCR beta chain appears in the sequencing data of a study of memory CD4+ T cells and cytomegalovirus serostatus. The CDR3 is 15 amino acids. Germline CDR1 reads SGHNT; CDR2 reads YYREEE (reference sequence). V was trimmed by 0 bases and J by 4 bases, leaving 13 bases between them. Comment on this clone: Antigen unknown.

TCRdb keeps only in-frame clones here, not all; method: immunoSEQ multiplex PCR. The sample contains tens of thousands of clones, approximately 80% of which appear only once. General observations from the study: Median bootstrapped AUC for CMV status was about 0.94 originally, approximately 0.9 US-trained.

The sort gate was single viable CD3+CD4+CD8-CD45RO+ cells for memory CD4+ T cells. Input material: memory CD4+ T cells from blood. This TCR derives from an adult in good health and CMV-seronegative. V is TRBV5-4 and J is TRBJ2-5; D may be TRBD1 (5 bases). The CDR3 here is CASSLGQGRLETQYF. CDR3 DNA: TGTGCCAGCAGCTTGGGGCAGGGCCGGTTAGAGACCCAGTACTTC.